This is a list of T cell receptor beta chains from one sample in a study of T cell repertoires in cytomegalovirus infection. Which antigens these TCRs recognize remains unknown. A single record per CDR3 protein comes from TCRdb applying MiXCR to the reads. The data contain about 900,000 distinct CDR3 sequences, approximately 31% of them singletons. Sequences were derived from cultured CD8+ T cells from PBMCs, sampled from culture after CMV antigen stimulation. The receptors were gathered from a human donor in good health (CMV status not recorded). Some clones in this sample may be carry-over from other donors' samples. The CDR3 runs from the conserved cysteine through the conserved F or W. The D gene is left open where the match is weak. Clone size, where shown, is once, few, many, or a class for clones that have expanded.

NA	TRBV7-3	TRBJ2-1	NA	TGTGCCAGCAGCTTAAACAGGGACCCCTCCTACAATGAGCAGTTCTTC	CASSLNRDPSYNEQFF
few	TRBV24-1	TRBJ1-3	TRBD1	TGTGCCACCAGTGACTCTCGGACAGGGCGTGGAAACACCATATATTTT	CATSDSRTGRGNTIYF
few	TRBV5-1	TRBJ1-2	NA	TGCGCCAGCAGCTTGTCTACAGCGGGAGGCTACACCTTC	CASSLSTAGGYTF
few	TRBV4-2	TRBJ1-2	NA	TGTGCCAGCAGAGGCGGAGAGGAATACACCTTC	CASRGGEEYTF
NA	TRBV27	TRBJ1-2	NA	TGTGCCAGCAGTTTGGCAGGTTCGTTTAACTATGGCTACACCTTC	CASSLAGSFNYGYTF
NA	TRBV7-2	TRBJ2-5	NA	TGTGCCAGCAGCTTAGCAAGGGACTTATTTCAAGAGACCCAGTACTTC	CASSLARDLFQETQYF
few	TRBV6-6	TRBJ2-7	NA	TGTGCCAGCAGTTACCCCGGGCCTCGCGAGCAGTACTTC	CASSYPGPREQYF
many	TRBV7-6	TRBJ2-5	NA	TGTGCCAGCAGCTTAACGCCTATCGGGCAAGAGACCCAGTACTTC	CASSLTPIGQETQYF
few	TRBV7-9	TRBJ1-5	NA	TGTGCCAGCCTGAAAAAGGTGATTAGCAATCAGCCCCAGCATTTT	CASLKKVISNQPQHF
NA	TRBV9	TRBJ1-1	NA	TGTGCCAGCAGCGTACCTAAACAGGGCTGGAACACTGAAGCTTTCTTT	CASSVPKQGWNTEAFF
NA	TRBV2	TRBJ2-3	NA	TGTGCCAGCAGTGAAGAAAGGGTACGGTCGGATACGCAGTATTTT	CASSEERVRSDTQYF
many	TRBV7-8	TRBJ2-1	TRBD2	TGTGCCAGCAGCTTTCGACTAGCGTACAATGAGCAGTTCTTC	CASSFRLAYNEQFF
NA	TRBV27	TRBJ2-5	TRBD1	TGTGCCAGCAGGGACAGGGGAGAGACCCAGTACTTC	CASRDRGETQYF
few	TRBV5-6	TRBJ2-1	NA	TGTGCCAGCAGCTGGGACGAGACCCACTCCTACAATGAGCAGTTCTTC	CASSWDETHSYNEQFF
few	TRBV4-2	TRBJ1-1	TRBD1	TGTGCCAGCAGTCAGCCGACAGGGGCGGGTGAAGCTTTCTTT	CASSQPTGAGEAFF
few	TRBV12-3/TRBV12-4	TRBJ1-5	NA	TGTGCCAGCACCGACTCCGGGGGCGGCAATCAGCCCCAGCATTTT	CASTDSGGGNQPQHF
NA	TRBV6-5	TRBJ2-5	NA	TGTGCCAGCAGTTCCCCGGACTGGGAGACCCAGTACTTC	CASSSPDWETQYF
many	TRBV19	TRBJ1-5	NA	TGTGCCAGTAAGAACGAGGGGCCAGGCTGGCGATATAGCAATCAGCCCCAGCATTTT	CASKNEGPGWRYSNQPQHF
NA	TRBV7-9	TRBJ2-1	TRBD2	TGTGCCAGCCCTAGCGGGGGGCAATACAATGAGCAGTTCTTC	CASPSGGQYNEQFF
NA	TRBV24-1	TRBJ2-2	NA	TGTGCCACCAGTGGAGGGGATAACACCGGGGAGCTGTTTTTT	CATSGGDNTGELFF
few	TRBV12-3/TRBV12-4	TRBJ2-1	TRBD1	TGTGCCAGCAGTTATACAGGGGTGGATGAGCAGTTCTTC	CASSYTGVDEQFF
few	TRBV2	TRBJ2-7	NA	TGTGCCAGCAGTGAACGGGAGACAGGGTCCTACGAGCAGTACTTC	CASSERETGSYEQYF
few	TRBV27	TRBJ1-1	NA	TGTGCCAGCATTCCCGGACAGAACACTGAAGCTTTCTTT	CASIPGQNTEAFF
few	TRBV13	TRBJ2-7	TRBD1	TGTGCCAGCAGCCCTGGGAGGACAGGGAACTACGAGCAGTACTTC	CASSPGRTGNYEQYF
once	TRBV5-4	TRBJ2-5	NA	TGTGCCAGCAGTTTCTTCGAGAGAGAGACCCAGTACTTC	CASSFFERETQYF
many	TRBV7-8	TRBJ2-6	NA	TGTGCCAGCATAGCAGGGGCGCCCGGGGCCAACGTCCTGACTTTC	CASIAGAPGANVLTF
NA	TRBV6-5	TRBJ1-5	NA	TGTGCCAGCACTCGGTCGACAAATCAGCCCCAGCATTTT	CASTRSTNQPQHF
few	TRBV19	TRBJ1-1	NA	TGTGCCAGTAGTACCAACCCCGGGAGCGGGGCTTTCTTT	CASSTNPGSGAFF
NA	TRBV4-1	TRBJ1-1	NA	TGCGCCAGCAGCCAAGGGGAGGGGATGAACACTGAAGCTTTCTTT	CASSQGEGMNTEAFF
NA	TRBV29-1	TRBJ2-2	NA	TGCAGCCCCCAGGTCCCCTTACCGAACACCGGGGAGCTGTTTTTT	CSPQVPLPNTGELFF
NA	TRBV7-9	TRBJ1-6	NA	TGTGCCAGCAGCTGGGGGGGGAAGGCCCTCCACTTT	CASSWGGKALHF
many	TRBV4-2	TRBJ1-1	NA	TGTGCCAGCAGCCAAGATACTTCACCAGTGAACACTGAAGCTTTCTTT	CASSQDTSPVNTEAFF
few	TRBV29-1	TRBJ2-1	NA	TGCAGCGTTGAAGATAGGCAGGCCTACAATGAGCAGTTCTTC	CSVEDRQAYNEQFF
NA	TRBV3-1	TRBJ1-5	NA	TGTGCCAGCAGCCCCCACATCGGCAGGGCAAATAACAATCAGCCCCAGCATTTT	CASSPHIGRANNNQPQHF
NA	TRBV6-1	TRBJ1-5	NA	TGTGCCAGCAGCCCGCCTGAGAATCAGCCCCAGCATTTT	CASSPPENQPQHF
NA	TRBV7-9	TRBJ1-1	NA	TGTGCCAGCAGCTTAGTTGGAGGTAAGAGGGCTGAAGCTTTCTTT	CASSLVGGKRAEAFF
NA	TRBV5-1	TRBJ2-7	TRBD1	TGCGCCAGCAGCTTAGGACAGGGAGCTACCGAGCAGTACTTC	CASSLGQGATEQYF
few	TRBV27	TRBJ2-5	NA	TGTGCCAGCAGTTCCTACCCGCGTCTCCAAGAGACCCAGTACTTC	CASSSYPRLQETQYF
once	TRBV5-6	TRBJ2-2	TRBD2	TGTGCCAGCAGCCCGACTAGCGGTACCGGGGAGCTGTTTTTT	CASSPTSGTGELFF
many	TRBV7-6	TRBJ2-1	NA	TGTGCCAGCAGCCCGGGTGTGGGTGTGCGGAGGACCTACAATGAGCAGTTCTTC	CASSPGVGVRRTYNEQFF
NA	TRBV4-1	TRBJ1-1	NA	TGCGCCAGCAGCCAAGAACCGACACCGTGGACTGAAGCTTTCTTT	CASSQEPTPWTEAFF
once	TRBV10-2	TRBJ2-7	NA	TGCGCCAGCAGTGAGTCGTTTGTTACCTACGAGCAGTACTTC	CASSESFVTYEQYF
many	TRBV7-6	TRBJ2-3	TRBD2	TGTGCCAGCACCGCTTACCCCCCTAGCGGGGATAGCACAGATACGCAGTATTTT	CASTAYPPSGDSTDTQYF
many	TRBV27	TRBJ1-5	NA	TGTGCCAGCAGGGTCGGTAATCAGCCCCAGCATTTT	CASRVGNQPQHF
many	TRBV7-2	TRBJ1-2	NA	TGTGCCAGCAGCTTATTACCGCAAACCGGGGCTAACTATGGCTACACCTTC	CASSLLPQTGANYGYTF
NA	TRBV5-4	TRBJ1-3	NA	TGTGCCAGCAGCTTGGCGGGGACTAACACCATATATTTT	CASSLAGTNTIYF
NA	TRBV12-3/TRBV12-4	TRBJ1-5	NA	TGTGCCAGCAGTGTAGGATCACGGCAGCCCCAGCATTTT	CASSVGSRQPQHF
few	TRBV7-9	TRBJ1-2	NA	TGTGCCAGCACCACCGGGGGGTCGAACTATGGCTACACCTTC	CASTTGGSNYGYTF
NA	TRBV20-1	TRBJ2-1	NA	TGCAGTGCTACCCCCTTTAAAGCGGGCGGGCATGAGCAGTTCTTC	CSATPFKAGGHEQFF
NA	TRBV12-3/TRBV12-4	TRBJ2-5	TRBD2	TGTGCCAGCAGTTTAGGCCTAGCGGGAGAGTACTTC	CASSLGLAGEYF
NA	TRBV7-9	TRBJ2-2	NA	TGTGCCAGCAGCTTAGTGTGGAGGGCAAACGCCGGGGAGCTGTTTTTT	CASSLVWRANAGELFF
NA	TRBV6-1	TRBJ2-2	NA	TGTGCCAGCAGTGAATTAGGAGCGAACACCGGGGAGCTGTTTTTT	CASSELGANTGELFF
many	TRBV7-2	TRBJ1-5	TRBD1	TGTGCCAGCAGCTTAGGTGGGACAGGGTTTAGCAATCAGCCCCAGCATTTT	CASSLGGTGFSNQPQHF
many	TRBV7-8	TRBJ2-3	NA	TGTGCCAGCAGTCCAGCGGGCACAGATACGCAGTATTTT	CASSPAGTDTQYF
NA	TRBV6-2/TRBV6-3	TRBJ2-1	TRBD2	TGTGCCAGCAGTTACATGGTCCAGCGGGGGGAGGATGAGCAGTTCTTC	CASSYMVQRGEDEQFF
NA	TRBV7-2	TRBJ1-2	NA	TGTGCCAGCACCCACAGCTACTATGGCTACACCTTC	CASTHSYYGYTF
NA	TRBV7-6	TRBJ1-3	TRBD1	TGTGCCAGCAGCTTAGCGGGACAGGGGTCAAGCTCTGGAAACACCATATATTTT	CASSLAGQGSSSGNTIYF